The TCR beta chain under discussion was sequenced for a study of blood T cell repertoires in COVID-19 (TCRdb year 2020). Describing the broader study: Samples covering the acute and convalescent phases of COVID-19 were provided by collaborators in the United States, Italy and Spain. The material from the prospective study consisted of cDNA or gDNA derived from T cells, B-cell-depleted T cells, or PBMCs. The dataset comprised deeply sampled blood TCRbeta repertoires from subjects exposed to, actively infected with, or recovered from COVID-19. The repertoires were released in a freely available public database meant as a resource for research on the immune response to SARS-CoV-2. Samples came from the ongoing ImmuneRACE study (first 160 participants) plus 1,254 subjects from 6 global collaborators. Sample metadata almost always included a de-identified subject ID, COVID-19 status, age in years and sex. Where available, HLA class I and class II types were taken from metadata supplied by the sample provider and were not determined by assay-based typing. Summary of the overall study and its limitations: The quantity of clinical and demographic metadata differed by source and by participant and was supplied without curation.

One collaborating source in Seattle enrolled patients during active infection and followed them longitudinally through the course of disease. Whole blood was collected in K2EDTA tubes by collaborating institutions according to the institutions' own protocols. For TCRbeta analysis, collaborators shipped samples in one of three forms: frozen whole blood, isolated PBMCs, or DNA extracted from either of those sample types. Note on this clone: The clone's antigen remains unknown. No much larger clone is present one base from it, and per-base qualities are unavailable.

The CDR3 sequence holds 17 residues, the cysteine and phenylalanine included. The kept DNA is CDR3 alone, 51 bases in frame from the first base. From a lookup of the germline V gene, CDR1 and CDR2 are LGHNA and YNFKEQ. V is reduced by 1 base and J by 1 base, leaving a spacing of 15 bases between them. TCRbeta CDR3 regions were amplified from genomic DNA using the immunoSEQ Assay, a bias-controlled multiplex PCR. As for the authors' bioinformatics: The number of nucleated cells in each sample was estimated by amplification of reference gene primers within the assay. To quantify the absolute abundance of each unique TCRbeta CDR3 rearrangement, sequence reads were collapsed and filtered. For each sample, productive Simpson clonality was calculated by taking the square root of Simpson's diversity index across productive rearrangements. In TCRdb, the immuneACCESS table is reduced to in-frame sequences with V and J assigned. These tables do not hold every clone; where another copy was compared, an unresolved V gene accounts for under half, and the others remain unexplained. V and J calls and clone size come straight from that table; D and trimming were deduced from the DNA. Present in this sample are about 160,000 clones, around 92% of which were seen just once. 4.8% of the sample lies in the top ten.

The receptor was isolated from a man aged 30 to 39 with COVID-19, enrolled during active disease. This chain is built from TRBV4-2 and TRBJ2-3, with TRBD1 as a weak D call on 6 bases. The sample consisted of peripheral blood. The CDR3 protein sequence reads: CASSQGGQSGGTDTQYF. The DNA sequence reads TGTGCCAGCAGCCAAGGGGGTCAGTCAGGGGGCACAGATACGCAGTATTTT.